These 26 T cell receptor beta chains share one sample of origin, sequenced in a study of vaccination and CD4 T cells after COVID-19. Time point meaning: late sampling 161 to 241 days after vaccination in a few convalescent patients. Treatment described: roughly 10-day PBMC culture with coronavirus spike peptide pools or control peptides (ViraFEST assay). The Oncomine TCR Beta short-read assay was applied to DNA of cultured CD4+ T cells. TCRdb processed the PCR reads anew with MiXCR; each CDR3 protein has one entry. The sample contains some 22,000 distinct CDR3 sequences, 35% of which appear only once. For these TCRs, the target antigens are not known. The source was CD4+ T cells from blood, cultured in vitro, collected about 7 months after SARS-CoV-2 vaccination. The receptors here all came from a human donor who had recovered from COVID-19.

The V and J genes are TRBV6-1 and TRBJ2-2; TRBD2 aligns across 9 bases. V lost 7 bases, J lost 3 bases, and 3 bases stayed unmatched. The CDR3 is 14 residues long. In germline, CDR1 is MNHNS, CDR2 SASEGT. The CDR3 region has the DNA TGTGCCAGCACTTGGACTAGCGACACCGGGGAGCTGTTTTTT. Its translation is CASTWTSDTGELFF.

The chain combines TRBV20-1 with TRBJ1-1; D remains unclear. The CDR3 is 12 residues long. CDR1 is DFQATT and CDR2 is SNEGSKA in the germline V gene (reference sequence). The V end lost 1 base, the J end lost 4 bases, and 7 bases lay between the germline ends. This CDR3 reads CSARGGSTEAFF. The DNA for the CDR3 is TGCAGTGCTAGAGGAGGGAGCACTGAAGCTTTCTTT.

This clonotype has more than one count but fewer than ten. V is TRBV20-1 and J is TRBJ2-7; D ambiguous. The CDR3 consists of 16 residues. Germline CDR1 DFQATT, CDR2 SNEGSKA (reference sequence). The ends were cut back, 0 bases at V and 2 bases at J, with 17 bases in the middle. The CDR3 nucleotides read TGCAGTGCTAGAGATCGGGTAGGCCAACACCCCTACGAGCAGTACTTC. Translation gives CSARDRVGQHPYEQYF.

The rearrangement joins TRBV20-1 to TRBJ2-5; 9 bases map to TRBD2. The CDR3 spans 15 residues. Germline values: CDR1 DFQATT, CDR2 SNEGSKA (reference sequence). The V segment lost 3 bases and the J segment 2 bases; nucleotides outside the gene matches: 7. The CDR3 is CSASWASGVQETQYF. For the CDR3, the DNA is TGCAGTGCTAGTTGGGCTAGCGGGGTACAAGAGACCCAGTACTTC.

The chain recombines TRBV25-1 with TRBJ2-5; no clear D gene. This CDR3 contains 15 residues. From germline, CDR1 is MGHDK and CDR2 SYGVNS. Trimming removed 3 bases from V and 5 bases from J, with 16 bases in between. The CDR3 spells CASSERNRPGETQYF. The CDR3 coding sequence is TGTGCCAGCAGTGAGAGGAACCGACCGGGCGAGACCCAGTACTTC. Variable domain in full (rest from reference TRBV25-1 and TRBJ2-5): EADIYQTPRYLVIGTGKKITLECSQTMGHDKMYWYQQDPGMELHLIHYSYGVNSTEKGDLSSESTVSRIRTEHFPLTLESARPSHTSQYLCASSERNRPGETQYFGPGTRLLVL.

The rearrangement joins TRBV10-3 to TRBJ2-3; the D gene could be TRBD1 or TRBD2 (5 bases each). Trimming pared 8 bases from V and 9 bases from J, leaving 15 bases between. CDR1 ENHRY and CDR2 SYGVKD come from the germline V gene. The CDR3 consists of 12 residues. The CDR3 nucleotides read TGTGCCATCGGAGCGGCCCCAGGGACGCAGTATTTT. Protein product: CAIGAAPGTQYF.

The chain couples TRBV6-1 to TRBJ2-7; 7 bases line up with TRBD2. The V segment lost 6 bases and the J segment 2 bases; nucleotides outside the gene matches: 13. This CDR3 contains 16 residues. Germline V gene lookup returns CDR1 MNHNS and CDR2 SASEGT. The CDR3 here is CASRGFSGGRTYEQYF. The CDR3 DNA sequence: TGTGCCAGCAGGGGGTTCTCGGGAGGCCGAACCTACGAGCAGTACTTC.

This clonotype was observed a handful of times. The chain recombines TRBV20-1 with TRBJ2-5, with TRBD2 matching 11 bases. J was trimmed by 8 bases and V by 6 bases; bases with no gene match: 14. CDR3 length equals 15 residues. Germline lookup yields CDR1 DFQATT and CDR2 SNEGSKA (reference sequence). The CDR3 DNA follows: TGCAGTGCGAGTGAGGCTAGCGGGAGGCTAGATACCCAGTACTTC. Translating gives CSASEASGRLDTQYF.

This clonotype occurred a few times. This sequence joins TRBV20-1 and TRBJ2-1; 12 bases are a match to TRBD2. This CDR3 region has 16 residues. From germline, CDR1 is DFQATT and CDR2 SNEGSKA (reference sequence). V was pared by 6 bases and J by 7 bases, with 13 bases of the junction left unmatched. The CDR3 DNA is TGCAGTGCCAGCCTTGCACTAGCGGGAGGAGCGAATGAGCAGTTCTTC. Translation gives CSASLALAGGANEQFF.

This clonotype was observed a handful of times. J is TRBJ1-5 and V is TRBV29-1; 7 nucleotides align to TRBD1. CDR3 length: 13 residues. Germline V lookup: CDR1 SQVTM, CDR2 ANQGSEA. J lost 7 bases, V lost 4 bases, and 7 bases had no gene match. The CDR3 is CSVVMAGGQPQHF. CDR3 nucleotides: TGCAGCGTTGTAATGGCAGGGGGGCAGCCCCAGCATTTT.

The genes are TRBV10-3 and TRBJ2-1, with D possibly being TRBD1 (5 bases). Germline values: CDR1 ENHRY, CDR2 SYGVKD. This CDR3 has 14 amino acids. Deletions cut 2 bases from V and 10 bases from J, with 15 bases between. This chain's CDR3 is CAISEVQGSYEQFF. CDR3 coding DNA: TGTGCCATCAGTGAGGTTCAGGGCTCCTACGAGCAGTTCTTC.

The chain combines TRBV28 with TRBJ2-1; D possibly corresponds to TRBD1 (5 bases). CDR1 and CDR2 (germline): MDHEN, SYDVKM. The CDR3 runs to 13 residues. V dropped 1 base and J dropped 10 bases, with 11 bases sitting between them. CDR3 bases: TGTGCCAGCAGTTTATTAAGGGGCATCGAGCAGTTCTTC. Its translation: CASSLLRGIEQFF.

The chain employs TRBV7-9 and TRBJ2-5; TRBD1 agrees at 12 bases. J gave up 5 bases and V 4 bases, and 11 bases lay outside the gene matches. This CDR3 is 17 amino acids long. Germline loops: CDR1 SEHNR, CDR2 FQNEAQ (reference sequence). This CDR3 reads CASSSSPGQGARETQYF. The CDR3 DNA follows: TGTGCCAGCAGCTCATCACCGGGACAGGGGGCGAGGGAGACCCAGTACTTC.

This clonotype ranks as medium-sized (0.01 to 0.1%). This chain joins TRBV7-9 and TRBJ1-2; D is unresolved. Germline V gives CDR1 SEHNR, CDR2 FQNEAQ (reference sequence). The CDR3 covers 12 residues. Trimming stripped 1 base from V and 2 bases from J, with 2 bases between. CDR3 in amino acids: CASSLDNYGYTF. Here the CDR3 DNA reads TGTGCCAGCAGCTTAGACAACTATGGCTACACCTTC.

The V gene is TRBV20-1, the J gene TRBJ2-7; tentative D call: TRBD2 (6 bases). Trimming took off 6 bases at V and 6 bases at J, with 27 bases between the two ends. CDR3 length: 16 residues. Germline V gene lookup returns CDR1 DFQATT and CDR2 SNEGSKA (reference sequence). The CDR3 loop reads CSAPYGGSGTFGEQYF. CDR3 nucleotides: TGCAGTGCCCCCTACGGGGGATCGGGGACCTTCGGCGAGCAGTACTTC.

This clonotype came up a few times. The V and J genes are TRBV27 and TRBJ2-1; 7 bases agree with TRBD2. The CDR3 loop spans 15 amino acids. V dropped 3 bases and J dropped 3; count of bases not matched to a gene: 5. Looked up from germline, CDR1 is MNHEY and CDR2 is SMNVEV (reference sequence). This CDR3 is CASSFRGRVYNEQFF. In DNA form, the CDR3 reads TGTGCCAGCAGTTTCCGGGGGAGGGTCTACAATGAGCAGTTCTTC.

This clonotype was counted between two and nine times. The rearrangement uses TRBV5-4 and TRBJ2-5; 7 nucleotides match TRBD1. Losses at the gene ends were 1 base for V and 5 bases for J; bases not matched to a gene: 5. The CDR3 sequence is 14 residues long. Germline V gene data show CDR1 as SGHNT and CDR2 as YYREEE (reference sequence). DNA for the CDR3: TGTGCCAGCAGCTTGAAGCAGGGGGATGAGACCCAGTACTTC. Its protein product is CASSLKQGDETQYF.

The rearrangement uses TRBV19 and TRBJ2-7; TRBD2 agrees at 7 bases. The trim removed 4 bases at V and 2 bases at J, leaving 5 bases unmatched. The CDR3 is made up of 14 amino acids. Per the germline V gene, CDR1 is LNHDA and CDR2 is SQIVND (reference sequence). The CDR3 loop is CASSTYSGAYEQYF. As DNA, the CDR3 is TGTGCCAGTAGTACCTACAGCGGGGCCTACGAGCAGTACTTC.

The rearrangement uses TRBV5-4 and TRBJ2-7, with 7 bases identical to TRBD2. Germline V gene sequence: CDR1 SGHNT, CDR2 YYREEE (reference sequence). J gave up 1 base and V 0 bases, and 7 bases lay outside the gene matches. CDR3 length: 16 amino acids. Written as DNA, the CDR3 is TGTGCCAGCAGCTTGGCCGATCTGCGGGGGTCCTACGAGCAGTACTTC. This translates into CASSLADLRGSYEQYF. Full variable domain (remainder filled in from reference TRBV5-4 and TRBJ2-7): ETGVTQSPTHLIKTRGQQVTLRCSSQSGHNTVSWYQQALGQGPQFIFQYYREEENGRGNFPPRFSGLQFPNYSSELNVNALELDDSALYLCASSLADLRGSYEQYFGPGTRLTVT.

DNA of the CDR3: TGTGCCAGCAGTGCTCCGGGACTAGCGGGATCCTACGAGCAGTACTTC. It yields the protein CASSAPGLAGSYEQYF. The chain employs TRBV28 and TRBJ2-7; the match to TRBD2 covers 13 bases. J lost 1 base, V lost 5 bases, and 5 bases had no gene match. CDR1 is MDHEN and CDR2 is SYDVKM in the germline V gene. The CDR3 contains 16 residues.

The chain carries TRBV4-2 and TRBJ2-5, with a weak D call TRBD2 (6 bases). Germline-derived CDR1 and CDR2 are LGHNA and YNFKEQ. The CDR3 loop spans 15 amino acids. V was pared by 1 base and J by 2 bases, with 11 bases between. The CDR3 loop reads CASSQGDGGQETQYF. Here the CDR3 DNA reads TGTGCCAGCAGCCAAGGGGACGGGGGACAAGAGACCCAGTACTTC.

This clonotype is medium-sized by share. The CDR3 loop is CASSSQGGIGNEQYF. The CDR3 DNA follows: TGTGCCAGCAGCTCGCAGGGGGGAATTGGCAACGAGCAGTACTTC. This chain joins TRBV7-9 and TRBJ2-7, with TRBD1 as a possible D gene (7 bases). Germline values: CDR1 SEHNR, CDR2 FQNEAQ (reference sequence). The CDR3 runs 15 residues. V was shortened by 4 bases and J by 5 bases, with 18 bases between the two germline ends.

The chain couples TRBV20-1 to TRBJ1-2; TRBD1 is a possible D gene (5 bases). The V gene's germline CDR1 is DFQATT and CDR2 SNEGSKA (reference sequence). The V end lost 6 bases, the J end lost 14 bases, and 31 bases lay between the germline ends. The CDR3 spans 15 residues. CDR3 sequence (DNA): TGCAGTGCGAGATCGACCTGGGACCGCGAGACACCTGGGACCTTC. Residues: CSARSTWDRETPGTF.

This clonotype was seen more than once but under ten times. The CDR3 spells CASSLGEQPQHF. The CDR3 DNA reads as TGTGCCAGCAGTTTGGGGGAACAGCCCCAGCATTTT. This rearrangement joins TRBV28 to TRBJ1-5; D might be TRBD1 (5 bases). The V end was cut by 3 bases, the J end by 7 bases, with 7 bases between. Germline V lookup: CDR1 MDHEN, CDR2 SYDVKM. The CDR3 covers 12 residues. The whole variable domain, filled in from reference TRBV28 and TRBJ1-5, reads DVKVTQSSRYLVKRTGEKVFLECVQDMDHENMFWYRQDPGLGLRLIYFSYDVKMKEKGDIPEGYSVSREKKERFSLILESASTNQTSMYLCASSLGEQPQHFGDGTRLSIL.

This clonotype was seen more than once but under ten times. J is TRBJ2-7 and V is TRBV20-1, with 12 nucleotides matching TRBD2. The length of the CDR3 is 14 residues. J lost 0 bases, V lost 6 bases, and 3 bases had no gene match. CDR1 and CDR2 (germline): DFQATT, SNEGSKA (reference sequence). CDR3 nucleotide sequence: TGCAGTGCGACGGGACTAGCGGGCTCCTACGAGCAGTACTTC. Translating it yields CSATGLAGSYEQYF.

This clonotype was observed a few times. The rearrangement links TRBV7-9 to TRBJ2-5; 16 nucleotides match TRBD2. With V trimmed by 4 bases and J by 5 bases, 10 bases remained unmatched. This CDR3 region has 18 residues. From germline, CDR1 is SEHNR and CDR2 FQNEAQ (reference sequence). Written as DNA, the CDR3 is TGTGCCAGCAGCTCGGCCGGGACTAGCGGGAGGGGCCGGGAGACCCAGTACTTC. It encodes CASSSAGTSGRGRETQYF.